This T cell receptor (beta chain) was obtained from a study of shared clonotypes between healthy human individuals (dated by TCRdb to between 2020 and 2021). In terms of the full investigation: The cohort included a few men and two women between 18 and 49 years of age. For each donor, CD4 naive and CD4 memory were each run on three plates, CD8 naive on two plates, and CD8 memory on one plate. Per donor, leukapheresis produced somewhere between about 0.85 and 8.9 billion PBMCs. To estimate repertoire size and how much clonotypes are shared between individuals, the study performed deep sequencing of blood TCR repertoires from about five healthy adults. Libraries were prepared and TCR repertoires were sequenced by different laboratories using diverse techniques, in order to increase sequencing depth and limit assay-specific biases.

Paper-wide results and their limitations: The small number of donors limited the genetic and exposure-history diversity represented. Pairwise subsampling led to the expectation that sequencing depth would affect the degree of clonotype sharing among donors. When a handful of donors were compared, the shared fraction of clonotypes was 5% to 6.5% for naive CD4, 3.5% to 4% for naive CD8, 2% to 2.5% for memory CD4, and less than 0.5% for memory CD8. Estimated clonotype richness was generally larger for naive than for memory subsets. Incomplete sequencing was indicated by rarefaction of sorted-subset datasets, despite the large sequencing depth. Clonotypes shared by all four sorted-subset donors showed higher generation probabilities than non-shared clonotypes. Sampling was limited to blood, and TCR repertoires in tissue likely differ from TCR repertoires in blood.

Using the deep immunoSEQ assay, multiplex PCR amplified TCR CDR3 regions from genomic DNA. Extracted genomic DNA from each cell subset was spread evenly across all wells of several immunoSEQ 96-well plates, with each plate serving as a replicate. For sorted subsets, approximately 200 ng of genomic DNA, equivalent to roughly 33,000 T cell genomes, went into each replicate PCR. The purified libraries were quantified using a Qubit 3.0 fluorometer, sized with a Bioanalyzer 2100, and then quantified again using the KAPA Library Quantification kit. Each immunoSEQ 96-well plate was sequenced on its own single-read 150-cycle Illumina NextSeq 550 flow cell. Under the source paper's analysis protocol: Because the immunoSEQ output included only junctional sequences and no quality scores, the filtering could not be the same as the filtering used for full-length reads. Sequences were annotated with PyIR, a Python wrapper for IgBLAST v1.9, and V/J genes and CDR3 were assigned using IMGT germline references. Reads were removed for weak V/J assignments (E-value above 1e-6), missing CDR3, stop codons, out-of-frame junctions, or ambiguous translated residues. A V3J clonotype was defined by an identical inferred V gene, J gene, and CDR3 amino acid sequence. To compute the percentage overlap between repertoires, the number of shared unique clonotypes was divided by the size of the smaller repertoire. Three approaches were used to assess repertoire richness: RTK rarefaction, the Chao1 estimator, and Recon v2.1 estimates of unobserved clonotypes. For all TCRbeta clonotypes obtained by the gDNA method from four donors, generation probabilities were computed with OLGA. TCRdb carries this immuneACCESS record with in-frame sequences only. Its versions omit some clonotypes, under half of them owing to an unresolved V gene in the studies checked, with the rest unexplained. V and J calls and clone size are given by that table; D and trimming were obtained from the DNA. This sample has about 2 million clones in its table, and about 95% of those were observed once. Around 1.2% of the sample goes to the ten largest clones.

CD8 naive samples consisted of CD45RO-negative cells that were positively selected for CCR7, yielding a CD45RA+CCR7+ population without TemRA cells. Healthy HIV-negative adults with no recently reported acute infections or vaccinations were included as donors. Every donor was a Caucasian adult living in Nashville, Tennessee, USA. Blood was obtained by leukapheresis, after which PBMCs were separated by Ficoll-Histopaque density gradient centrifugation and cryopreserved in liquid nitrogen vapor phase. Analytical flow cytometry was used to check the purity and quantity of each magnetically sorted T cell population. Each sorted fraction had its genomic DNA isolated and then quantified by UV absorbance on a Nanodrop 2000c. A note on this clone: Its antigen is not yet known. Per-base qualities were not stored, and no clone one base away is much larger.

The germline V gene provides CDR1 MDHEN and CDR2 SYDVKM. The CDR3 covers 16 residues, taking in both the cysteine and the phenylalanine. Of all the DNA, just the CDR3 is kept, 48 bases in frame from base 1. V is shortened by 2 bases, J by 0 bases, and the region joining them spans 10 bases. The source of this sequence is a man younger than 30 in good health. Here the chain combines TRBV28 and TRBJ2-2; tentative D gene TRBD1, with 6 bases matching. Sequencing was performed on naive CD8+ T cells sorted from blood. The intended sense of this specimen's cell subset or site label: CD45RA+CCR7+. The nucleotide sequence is TGTGCCAGCAGTTTAGGGGCAGGGGCGAACACCGGGGAGCTGTTTTTT. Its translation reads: CASSLGAGANTGELFF.